Below are 11 T cell receptor beta chains sequenced from a single sample in a study of blood T cell repertoires in COVID-19 (dated by TCRdb to 2020 to 2021). The method behind the library was the immunoSEQ multiplex PCR assay. The table was pulled from immuneACCESS by TCRdb, which kept in-frame rearrangements only. Such tables lose some clones; where checked, under half of the loss comes from unresolved V genes, and the rest has no known cause. The sample has 80,000 to 100,000 clones on record, around two thirds of them singletons. Under 5% of the sample is taken by the ten largest. Material for sequencing was peripheral blood. These receptors were obtained from a man between 70 and 80 years old with COVID-19, enrolled during active disease.

Many counts were recorded for this clone. This rearrangement joins TRBV7-9 to TRBJ2-1, with 11 bases that match TRBD1. CDR3 size: 18 residues. V gave up 5 bases and J gave up 4 bases; unmatched junction bases: 13. Germline assignment: CDR1 SEHNR and CDR2 FQNEAQ (reference sequence). CDR3 amino acids: CASSPPRRTGGLYNEQFF. The DNA of the CDR3 is TGTGCCAGCAGCCCACCCCGGCGGACAGGGGGCTTGTACAATGAGCAGTTCTTC.

The gene calls are TRBV18 and TRBJ2-2, with no clear D. The ends were cut back, 5 bases at V and 3 bases at J, with 10 bases in the middle. This CDR3 comprises 14 residues. Germline CDR1 KGHSH, CDR2 LQKENI. The chain's CDR3 is CASSLAADTGELFF. The CDR3 nucleotides are TGTGCCAGCTCATTGGCCGCGGACACCGGGGAGCTGTTTTTT.

The rearrangement joins TRBV6-4 to TRBJ2-5; 7 nucleotides agree with TRBD1. Per the germline V gene, CDR1 is MRHNA and CDR2 is SNTAGT. CDR3 size: 13 residues. V lost 4 bases, J lost 5 bases, and 4 bases stayed unmatched. Written as DNA, the CDR3 is TGTGCCAGCAGTGCCAGCAGGGGGGAGACCCAGTACTTC. Residues: CASSASRGETQYF.

This chain connects TRBV24-1 to TRBJ2-3; TRBD1 aligns across 8 bases. V was clipped by 3 bases and J by 2 bases; unmatched bases: 9. This CDR3 spans 17 amino acids. CDR1 is KGHDR, CDR2 SFDVKD, per germline. CDR3 sequence (DNA): TGTGCCACCAGTGATAGAGGGACAGGCTTGATCACAGATACGCAGTATTTT. Translated, it gives CATSDRGTGLITDTQYF.

V gene TRBV7-2 combines with J gene TRBJ2-7; 10 bases agree with TRBD2. The J segment lost 2 bases and the V segment lost 1 base, leaving 2 bases of the junction unmatched. This CDR3 is built from 15 residues. CDR1 and CDR2 (germline): SGHTA, FQGNSA. The DNA for the CDR3 is TGTGCCAGCAGCTTAGGACTAGCGGGTACCTACGAGCAGTACTTC. As protein: CASSLGLAGTYEQYF.

The chain combines TRBV5-1 with TRBJ2-2; 9 bases line up with TRBD1. V shed 0 bases, J shed 11 bases, and the junction held 11 bases outside the gene matches. From germline, CDR1 is SGHRS and CDR2 YFSETQ. This CDR3 is built from 16 residues. The CDR3 bases are TGCGCCAGCAGCTTGGGTTATGTTGGACAGGGGAAAGAGCTGTTTTTT. This translates into CASSLGYVGQGKELFF. The variable domain in full, with the rest retrieved from reference TRBV5-1 and TRBJ2-2, is KAGVTQTPRYLIKTRGQQVTLSCSPISGHRSVSWYQQTPGQGLQFLFEYFSETQRNKGNFPGRFSGRQFSNSRSEMNVSTLELGDSALYLCASSLGYVGQGKELFFGEGSRLTVL.

The chain recombines TRBV20-1 with TRBJ2-7, with 7 bases lining up with TRBD1. This CDR3 region has 11 residues. Germline assignment: CDR1 DFQATT and CDR2 SNEGSKA (reference sequence). The V gene end was trimmed by 6 bases and the J gene end by 7 bases; junction bases not matched to a gene: 6. The CDR3 bases are TGCAGTGCCAGACAGGGCTCAGAGCAGTACTTC. This gives the protein CSARQGSEQYF.

At least ten counts were recorded for this clone. CDR3 protein: CASSIQGSGANVLTF. As DNA, the CDR3 is TGTGCCAGTAGTATCCAGGGATCTGGGGCCAACGTCCTGACTTTC. The rearrangement uses TRBV19 and TRBJ2-6, with D perhaps matching TRBD1 (5 bases). This CDR3 region has 15 residues. V was pared by 3 bases and J by 1 base, with 7 bases between. Germline V lookup: CDR1 LNHDA, CDR2 SQIVND (reference sequence).

In its sample, this clone was seen many times. J is TRBJ1-2 and V is TRBV9, with TRBD1 as a possible D gene (5 bases). The V gene lost 0 bases and the J gene lost 7 bases, with 7 bases spanning the gap. Germline loops: CDR1 SGDLS, CDR2 YYNGEE. The CDR3 loop spans 12 amino acids. This CDR3 is CASSVAGGGYTF. The CDR3 DNA reads as TGTGCCAGCAGCGTAGCCGGGGGTGGCTACACCTTC. The whole variable domain, filled in from reference TRBV9 and TRBJ1-2, reads DSGVTQTPKHLITATGQRVTLRCSPRSGDLSVYWYQQSLDQGLQFLIQYYNGEERAKGNILERFSAQQFPDLHSELNLSSLELGDSALYFCASSVAGGGYTFGSGTRLTVV.

The V gene is TRBV19, the J gene TRBJ1-1, with D possibly TRBD1 on 6 matching bases. The CDR3 covers 14 residues. The germline V and J ends were trimmed by 4 bases and 4 bases, with 13 bases remaining between them. CDR1 and CDR2 (germline): LNHDA, SQIVND (reference sequence). The CDR3 here is CASSTNRVVTEAFF. The CDR3 DNA sequence: TGTGCCAGTAGTACGAACAGGGTTGTCACTGAAGCTTTCTTT.

The CDR3 is CASSPRQVGDEQFF. CDR3 sequence (DNA): TGTGCCAGCAGCCCCCGACAGGTCGGGGATGAGCAGTTCTTC. This chain connects TRBV11-2 to TRBJ2-1; D is perhaps TRBD1 (6 bases). CDR3 length equals 14 residues. Per germline, CDR1 SGHAT and CDR2 FQNNGV. Trimming stripped 5 bases from V and 8 bases from J, with 16 bases between.